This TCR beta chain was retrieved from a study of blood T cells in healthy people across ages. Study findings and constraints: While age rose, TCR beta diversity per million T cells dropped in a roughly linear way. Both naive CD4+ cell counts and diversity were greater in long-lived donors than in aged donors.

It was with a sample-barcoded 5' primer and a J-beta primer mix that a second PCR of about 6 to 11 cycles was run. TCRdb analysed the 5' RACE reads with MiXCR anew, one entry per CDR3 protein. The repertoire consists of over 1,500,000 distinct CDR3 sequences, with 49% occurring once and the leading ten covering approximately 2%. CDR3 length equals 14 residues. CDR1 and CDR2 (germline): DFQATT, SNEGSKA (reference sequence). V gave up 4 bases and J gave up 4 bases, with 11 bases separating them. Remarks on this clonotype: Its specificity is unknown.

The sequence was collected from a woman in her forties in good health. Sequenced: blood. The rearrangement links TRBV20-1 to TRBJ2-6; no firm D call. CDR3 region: CSATLGAGANVLTF. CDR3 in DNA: TGCAGTGCTACCCTCGGCGCGGGGGCCAACGTCCTGACTTTC.